This is a list of T cell receptor beta chains from one sample in a study of Ad26.COV2.S vaccination and SARS-CoV-2 variants. The repertoire was sequenced with immunoSEQ multiplex PCR; TCRdb's copy has only in-frame clones and lacks some. The sample lists roughly 350,000 clones, about 86% occurring once. The input for sequencing was peripheral blood, taken in a trial of Ad26.COV2.S vaccine versus placebo. The receptors originated from a person aged 18-60 years who received the Ad26.COV2.S COVID-19 vaccine or a placebo. Each CDR3 is given with its conserved first and last residue. D genes are given only for firm matches. Clone sizes are given selectively: once, few, many, or a class where the clone is expanded.

size: .
length: 15
D: TRBD1
J: TRBJ2-4
V: TRBV28
CDR3: CASSRTGKTKNIQYF
DNA: TGTGCCAGCAGTCGGACAGGGAAGACCAAAAACATTCAGTACTTC

size: .
length: 14
D: .
J: TRBJ1-6
V: TRBV20-1
CDR3: CSASPYSENSPLHF
DNA: TGCAGTGCTAGTCCCTATTCGGAAAATTCACCCCTCCACTTT

size: .
length: 14
D: .
J: TRBJ2-7
V: TRBV11-3
CDR3: CASSLGGTSHEQYF
DNA: TGTGCCAGCAGCTTAGGTGGGACCTCTCACGAGCAGTACTTC

size: .
length: 15
D: .
J: TRBJ2-3
V: TRBV9
CDR3: CASSVAGVGTDTQYF
DNA: TGTGCCAGCAGCGTAGCGGGGGTGGGCACAGATACGCAGTATTTT

size: .
length: 13
D: .
J: TRBJ1-1
V: TRBV19
CDR3: CASSIKENTEAFF
DNA: TGTGCCAGTAGTATAAAAGAGAACACTGAAGCTTTCTTT

size: .
length: 14
D: TRBD2
J: TRBJ2-3
V: TRBV7-2
CDR3: CASSPSGGPDTQYF
DNA: TGTGCCAGCAGCCCTAGCGGGGGCCCAGATACGCAGTATTTT

size: .
length: 15
D: TRBD1
J: TRBJ1-2
V: TRBV5-1
CDR3: CASSLTGGTAYGYTF
DNA: TGCGCCAGCAGCCTAACCGGGGGGACAGCCTATGGCTACACCTTC

size: .
length: 16
D: TRBD2
J: TRBJ2-5
V: TRBV24-1
CDR3: CATSSGGLAEQETQYF
DNA: TGTGCCACCAGTTCAGGAGGCCTAGCGGAGCAAGAGACCCAGTACTTC

size: .
length: 15
D: .
J: TRBJ1-2
V: TRBV19
CDR3: CASSIVEGSNYGYTF
DNA: TGTGCCAGTAGTATAGTGGAAGGATCGAACTATGGCTACACCTTC

size: .
length: 16
D: TRBD1
J: TRBJ2-7
V: TRBV3-1/TRBV3-2
CDR3: CASSPGPGQGAYEQYF
DNA: TGTGCCAGCAGCCCAGGACCGGGACAGGGGGCCTACGAGCAGTACTTC

size: .
length: 15
D: TRBD1
J: TRBJ1-6
V: TRBV6-5
CDR3: CASSYTGAEASPLHF
DNA: TGTGCCAGCAGTTACACAGGGGCTGAAGCTTCACCCCTCCACTTT

size: .
length: 14
D: .
J: TRBJ1-1
V: TRBV2
CDR3: CASSAQAINPEAFF
DNA: TGTGCCAGCAGTGCGCAGGCGATTAATCCTGAAGCTTTCTTT

size: .
length: 13
D: .
J: TRBJ2-3
V: TRBV6-5
CDR3: CASRGRGTDTQYF
DNA: TGTGCCAGCAGAGGGCGGGGCACAGATACGCAGTATTTT

size: .
length: 16
D: TRBD1
J: TRBJ2-2
V: TRBV19
CDR3: CASRHMVTGGTGELFF
DNA: TGTGCCAGTAGACATATGGTCACAGGGGGGACCGGGGAGCTGTTTTTT

size: once
length: 15
D: .
J: TRBJ2-2
V: TRBV10-3
CDR3: CAISGRQVNTGELFF
DNA: TGTGCCATCAGTGGTCGGCAGGTGAACACCGGGGAGCTGTTTTTT

size: .
length: 15
D: TRBD1
J: TRBJ1-5
V: TRBV18
CDR3: CASSPAGTGNQPQHF
DNA: TGTGCCAGCTCACCGGCCGGGACAGGGAATCAGCCCCAGCATTTT

size: .
length: 13
D: .
J: TRBJ2-7
V: TRBV10-2
CDR3: CASSALSSYEQYF
DNA: TGCGCCAGCAGTGCACTGAGCTCCTACGAGCAGTACTTC

size: .
length: 19
D: TRBD1
J: TRBJ1-6
V: TRBV2
CDR3: CASSETRYKRDSLNSPLHF
DNA: TGTGCCAGCAGTGAAACGCGATACAAGCGGGACAGCCTTAATTCACCCCTCCACTTT

size: .
length: 14
D: TRBD2
J: TRBJ2-5
V: TRBV13
CDR3: CASSPGGAFETQYF
DNA: TGTGCCAGCAGCCCGGGGGGTGCGTTTGAGACCCAGTACTTC

size: .
length: 15
D: .
J: TRBJ2-7
V: TRBV6-5
CDR3: CASSYAGPRSYEQYF
DNA: TGTGCCAGCAGTTACGCGGGGCCTAGATCCTACGAGCAGTACTTC

size: .
length: 13
D: .
J: TRBJ1-2
V: TRBV5-5
CDR3: CASRKEVGYGYTF
DNA: TGTGCCAGCAGAAAAGAAGTTGGCTATGGCTACACCTTC

size: .
length: 16
D: .
J: TRBJ2-1
V: TRBV19
CDR3: CASSSGRASSYNEQFF
DNA: TGTGCCAGTAGTTCCGGGCGGGCCAGCTCCTACAATGAGCAGTTCTTC

size: .
length: 15
D: TRBD1
J: TRBJ1-1
V: TRBV6-2/TRBV6-3
CDR3: CASSDMTGGHTEAFF
DNA: TGTGCCAGCAGTGATATGACAGGGGGTCACACTGAAGCTTTCTTT

size: .
length: 13
D: TRBD1
J: TRBJ1-1
V: TRBV9
CDR3: CASSGGGRTEAFF
DNA: TGTGCCAGCAGCGGAGGGGGCAGGACTGAAGCTTTCTTT

size: .
length: 17
D: .
J: TRBJ1-4
V: TRBV18
CDR3: CASSPGGAPATNEKLFF
DNA: TGTGCCAGCTCACCGGGCGGGGCACCAGCGACTAATGAAAAACTGTTTTTT

size: .
length: 15
D: .
J: TRBJ1-1
V: TRBV27
CDR3: CASSLTGLVNTEAFF
DNA: TGTGCCAGCAGTTTGACCGGACTGGTGAACACTGAAGCTTTCTTT

size: .
length: 16
D: TRBD1
J: TRBJ1-1
V: TRBV3-1/TRBV3-2
CDR3: CASSQDPYGGQPEAFF
DNA: TGTGCCAGCAGCCAAGATCCTTATGGGGGACAGCCTGAAGCTTTCTTT

size: once
length: 14
D: TRBD1
J: TRBJ2-7
V: TRBV5-4
CDR3: CASSLGTVSYEQYF
DNA: TGTGCCAGCAGCCTCGGGACAGTCTCCTACGAGCAGTACTTC

size: .
length: 16
D: .
J: TRBJ2-6
V: TRBV19
CDR3: CASSTGRISGANVLTF
DNA: TGTGCCAGTAGCACGGGACGGATCTCTGGGGCCAACGTCCTGACTTTC

size: .
length: 14
D: .
J: TRBJ2-3
V: TRBV4-3
CDR3: CASSQGPSTDTQYF
DNA: TGCGCCAGCAGCCAAGGACCCTCCACAGATACGCAGTATTTT

size: once
length: 18
D: TRBD1
J: TRBJ2-2
V: TRBV19
CDR3: CASTYGGQGALDTGELFF
DNA: TGTGCCAGTACTTATGGGGGACAGGGGGCGCTTGACACCGGGGAGCTGTTTTTT

size: .
length: 14
D: .
J: TRBJ1-2
V: TRBV18
CDR3: CASSPGDGDYGYTF
DNA: TGTGCCAGCTCACCAGGGGACGGAGACTATGGCTACACCTTC

size: .
length: 17
D: TRBD1
J: TRBJ1-5
V: TRBV4-1
CDR3: CASSQPQGKGSEQPQHF
DNA: TGCGCCAGCAGCCAACCACAGGGGAAGGGGAGCGAACAGCCCCAGCATTTT

size: .
length: 15
D: TRBD1
J: TRBJ1-2
V: TRBV14
CDR3: CASSQPGQGSDGYTF
DNA: TGTGCCAGCAGCCAACCGGGACAGGGTAGCGATGGCTACACCTTC

size: .
length: 12
D: .
J: TRBJ2-4
V: TRBV3-1/TRBV3-2
CDR3: CASSQDVRDQYF
DNA: TGTGCCAGCAGCCAAGATGTGCGGGATCAGTACTTC

size: .
length: 16
D: TRBD1
J: TRBJ2-7
V: TRBV19
CDR3: CASSIGGQGNSYEQYF
DNA: TGTGCCAGTAGTATAGGGGGACAGGGTAACTCCTACGAGCAGTACTTC

size: .
length: 13
D: .
J: TRBJ2-4
V: TRBV6-5
CDR3: CASRTPAKNIQYF
DNA: TGTGCCAGCAGGACCCCAGCCAAAAACATTCAGTACTTC

size: .
length: 15
D: .
J: TRBJ1-1
V: TRBV4-3
CDR3: CASSLGIRGITEAFF
DNA: TGCGCCAGCAGCCTCGGGATCCGGGGGATTACTGAAGCTTTCTTT

size: .
length: 17
D: TRBD1
J: TRBJ1-5
V: TRBV2
CDR3: CASSSGGQAISNQPQHF
DNA: TGTGCCAGCAGTAGCGGGGGACAGGCGATTAGCAATCAGCCCCAGCATTTT

size: few
length: 15
D: TRBD2
J: TRBJ2-5
V: TRBV9
CDR3: CASSEGRGPQETQYF
DNA: TGTGCCAGCAGCGAGGGGAGGGGCCCCCAAGAGACCCAGTACTTC

size: .
length: 13
D: .
J: TRBJ2-2
V: TRBV5-1
CDR3: CASSLRGLRELFF
DNA: TGCGCCAGCAGCTTGAGGGGGTTGCGGGAGCTGTTTTTT

size: .
length: 15
D: .
J: TRBJ1-6
V: TRBV7-2
CDR3: CASSLHGGSNSPLHF
DNA: TGTGCCAGCAGCTTACATGGGGGGAGTAATTCACCCCTCCACTTT

size: .
length: 11
D: .
J: TRBJ2-1
V: TRBV24-1
CDR3: CATSDADEQFF
DNA: TGTGCCACCAGTGATGCGGATGAGCAGTTCTTC

size: .
length: 15
D: .
J: TRBJ1-1
V: TRBV5-1
CDR3: CASSFLEGIGAEAFF
DNA: TGCGCCAGCAGCTTTTTGGAGGGAATAGGGGCTGAAGCTTTCTTT

size: .
length: 16
D: .
J: TRBJ2-7
V: TRBV3-1/TRBV3-2
CDR3: CASSATPTPVSYEQYF
DNA: TGTGCCAGCAGCGCCACACCCACCCCAGTCTCCTACGAGCAGTACTTC

size: .
length: 14
D: TRBD1
J: TRBJ1-5
V: TRBV18
CDR3: CASSPGTANQPQHF
DNA: TGTGCCAGCTCACCCGGGACAGCTAATCAGCCCCAGCATTTT

size: .
length: 14
D: .
J: TRBJ1-1
V: TRBV29-1
CDR3: CSTRGGFQNTEAFF
DNA: TGCAGCACCCGGGGGGGCTTTCAGAACACTGAAGCTTTCTTT

size: .
length: 16
D: TRBD1
J: TRBJ1-2
V: TRBV6-2/TRBV6-3
CDR3: CASSARSGQTYYGYTF
DNA: TGTGCCAGCAGTGCCCGATCGGGACAGACTTACTATGGCTACACCTTC

size: .
length: 16
D: .
J: TRBJ1-1
V: TRBV3-1/TRBV3-2
CDR3: CASSQGSHRINTEAFF
DNA: TGTGCCAGCAGCCAAGGGTCGCACAGGATAAACACTGAAGCTTTCTTT

size: .
length: 15
D: TRBD1
J: TRBJ1-1
V: TRBV5-5
CDR3: CASSQTGQGASEAFF
DNA: TGTGCCAGCAGCCAAACTGGACAGGGGGCTTCTGAAGCTTTCTTT

size: .
length: 12
D: .
J: TRBJ1-1
V: TRBV5-1
CDR3: CASSLVGDEAFF
DNA: TGCGCCAGCAGCTTGGTTGGGGATGAAGCTTTCTTT

size: .
length: 13
D: .
J: TRBJ2-7
V: TRBV2
CDR3: CASSQGGMNEQYF
DNA: TGTGCCAGCAGCCAGGGTGGAATGAACGAGCAGTACTTC

size: .
length: 13
D: TRBD1
J: TRBJ2-7
V: TRBV10-1
CDR3: CASSNRDRNEQYF
DNA: TGCGCCAGCAGTAACCGGGACAGGAACGAGCAGTACTTC

size: once
length: 18
D: TRBD2
J: TRBJ2-6
V: TRBV10-3
CDR3: CAISGSGGLYSGANVLTF
DNA: TGTGCCATCAGTGGTAGCGGGGGGCTCTACTCTGGGGCCAACGTCCTGACTTTC

size: .
length: 13
D: TRBD1
J: TRBJ2-7
V: TRBV24-1
CDR3: CATSAGGGYEQYF
DNA: TGTGCCACCAGTGCAGGGGGCGGTTACGAGCAGTACTTC

size: .
length: 14
D: .
J: TRBJ2-3
V: TRBV27
CDR3: CASSFTVLTDTQYF
DNA: TGTGCCAGCAGTTTCACCGTTCTTACAGATACGCAGTATTTT

size: .
length: 14
D: .
J: TRBJ1-2
V: TRBV6-5
CDR3: CASSYSRRGYGYTF
DNA: TGTGCCAGCAGTTACTCGCGACGGGGCTATGGCTACACCTTC